These T cell receptor beta chains were read from a single sample in a study of regulatory T cells in long-lasting Graves disease. Using its own MiXCR run on the multiplex PCR reads, TCRdb lists one record per CDR3 protein. The data contain 250,000 or so distinct CDR3 sequences, 20% of them seen just once; the ten biggest clones take up approximately 15%. The sequencing used peripheral blood mononuclear cells (PBMCs), collected at new diagnosis, from a patient treated with antithyroid drugs. All receptors derive from a female donor with Graves disease. The CDR3 runs from the conserved cysteine through the conserved F or W. The D gene is left open where the match is weak. Clone sizes are given selectively: once, few, many, or a class where the clone is expanded.

j_gene | v_gene | d_gene | abundance | CDR3nt | CDR3aa
TRBJ2-5 | TRBV29-1 | . | . | TGCAGCGTCAACAGGGAAGCAGAGACCCAGTACTTC | CSVNREAETQYF
TRBJ2-3 | TRBV5-1 | TRBD1 | few | TGCGCCAGCAGGGGACAGGGGGCGAGGACAGATACGCAGTATTTT | CASRGQGARTDTQYF
TRBJ1-4 | TRBV20-1 | . | many | TGCAGTGCTAGACGACCCTTCGGACCGAACGTCGATGAAAAACTGTTTTTT | CSARRPFGPNVDEKLFF
TRBJ1-2 | TRBV29-1 | . | . | TGCAGCGTTGAAGGCCACGGACTCTATGGCTACACCTTC | CSVEGHGLYGYTF
TRBJ2-2 | TRBV2 | TRBD1 | many | TGTGCCAGCAGTGAAAGGGGGCTGACCACCGGGGAGCTGTTTTTT | CASSERGLTTGELFF
TRBJ1-5 | TRBV20-1 | . | many | TGCAGTGCTAGAGCAGCGTATAGCAATCAGCCCCAGCATTTT | CSARAAYSNQPQHF
TRBJ2-7 | TRBV5-4 | TRBD2 | few | TGTGCCAGCAGCCTGGGGGGTAGCGGGAGGTCAGGCTTC | CASSLGGSGRSGF
TRBJ2-1 | TRBV3-1 | . | many | TGCGCCAGCAGCCAAGGACAGAGCTCCTACAATGAGCAGTTCTTC | CASSQGQSSYNEQFF
TRBJ1-2 | TRBV29-1 | . | many | TGCAGCGTTAGGCCAGGGGAGGGGTATGGCTACACCTTC | CSVRPGEGYGYTF
TRBJ2-1 | TRBV19 | TRBD1 | . | TGTGCCAGTAGCATTAAACAGGGGGAATACAATGAGCAGTTCTTC | CASSIKQGEYNEQFF
TRBJ1-1 | TRBV9 | . | many | TGCGCCAGCAGCTTCCAGACGGACATGAACACTGAAGCTTTCTTT | CASSFQTDMNTEAFF
TRBJ1-4 | TRBV6-1 | . | few | TGTGCCAGCAAGCCTCGAGTCGTACTTGGTGAAAAACTGTTTTTT | CASKPRVVLGEKLFF
TRBJ1-6 | TRBV11-2 | . | many | TGTGCCAGCAGCTCCGGATTAGGCGGGACAAGTAATTCACCCCTCCACTTT | CASSSGLGGTSNSPLHF
TRBJ1-2 | TRBV13 | TRBD1 | many | TGTGCCAGCAGCCTGGGACAGGGTGAGCCTAACTATGGCTACACCTTC | CASSLGQGEPNYGYTF
TRBJ1-1 | TRBV6-2/TRBV6-3 | . | once | TGTGCCAGCAGTTACGGAGACAGAGGATTAAACACTGAAGCTTTCTTT | CASSYGDRGLNTEAFF
TRBJ2-2 | TRBV20-1 | . | many | TGCAGTGCTAGAGATCGCAGGGGTACCGGGGAGCTGTTTTTT | CSARDRRGTGELFF
TRBJ2-7 | TRBV9 | . | many | TGTGCCAGCAGCGTTAGCCCCGATGACTACGAGCAGTACTTC | CASSVSPDDYEQYF
TRBJ1-2 | TRBV7-8 | TRBD1 | . | TGTGCCAGCAGTTTATTTCGACAGGGCTTTAACTATGGCTACACCTTC | CASSLFRQGFNYGYTF
TRBJ2-2 | TRBV4-3 | TRBD2 | many | TGCGCCAGCAGCCAACGGACTAGCGGAAACACCGGGGAGCTGTTTTTT | CASSQRTSGNTGELFF
TRBJ2-2 | TRBV7-2 | . | many | TGTGCCAGCAGCTTCGGACCGTCGAACACCGGGGAGCTGTTTTTT | CASSFGPSNTGELFF
TRBJ2-5 | TRBV18 | TRBD2 | few | TGTGCCAGCTCCCCCCTGGCGGGGGGCTGGGAGACCCAGTACTTC | CASSPLAGGWETQYF
TRBJ2-3 | TRBV2 | . | many | TGTGCCAGCAGTGTCGGGGGCAGGGATACGCAGTATTTT | CASSVGGRDTQYF
TRBJ2-1 | TRBV4-1 | . | . | TGCGCCAGCAGCCACAACTCGGCAAATGAGCAGTTCTTC | CASSHNSANEQFF
TRBJ2-1 | TRBV5-1 | . | many | TGCGCCAGCAGCTTGGCCCGCATGGGCCTAGACAATGAGCAGTTCTTC | CASSLARMGLDNEQFF
TRBJ2-3 | TRBV9 | . | many | TGTGCCAGCAGCCCTTCACCGTCCACAGATACGCAGTATTTT | CASSPSPSTDTQYF
TRBJ1-1 | TRBV20-1 | . | many | TGCAGTGCTTCCCGTACTGAAGCTTTCTTT | CSASRTEAFF
TRBJ1-1 | TRBV13 | TRBD1 | many | TGTGCCAGCAGCTTACGGAGGGCAGGGGGCACTGAAGCTTTCTTT | CASSLRRAGGTEAFF
TRBJ1-6 | TRBV7-2 | . | many | TGTGCCAGCAGCCCAAAGACAGGACATCGGTCCTATAATTCACCCCTCCACTTT | CASSPKTGHRSYNSPLHF
TRBJ1-6 | TRBV28 | . | many | TGTGCCAGCAGTTTAAGTCAGGCTAATTCACCCCTCCACTTT | CASSLSQANSPLHF
TRBJ2-2 | TRBV11-3 | . | . | TGTGCCAGCACCCGTCGGGGGGCGAGCACCGGGGAGCTGTTTTTT | CASTRRGASTGELFF
TRBJ2-7 | TRBV29-1 | . | . | TGCAGCGTTAACAGGGTCTCTCAAAACGAGCAGTACTTC | CSVNRVSQNEQYF
TRBJ2-7 | TRBV19 | . | few | TGTGCCAGTACCAGAAGGGCAGACCCAACCTACGAGCAGTACTTC | CASTRRADPTYEQYF
TRBJ2-5 | TRBV28 | . | . | TGTGCCAGCATGGCTAGCGAACGAGAGACCCAGTACTTC | CASMASERETQYF
TRBJ1-5 | TRBV2 | TRBD1 | many | TGTGCCAGCAGCCCCACAGGGGGCGTTCAGCCCCAGCATTTT | CASSPTGGVQPQHF
TRBJ2-5 | TRBV19 | TRBD2 | . | TGTGCCAGTCGGCAGCGGGGGGAAGAGACCCAGTACTTC | CASRQRGEETQYF
TRBJ1-5 | TRBV6-1 | TRBD1 | many | TGTGCCAGCAGGGACTTCGGACAGGGACATCAGCCCCAGCATTTT | CASRDFGQGHQPQHF
TRBJ1-2 | TRBV9 | TRBD1 | . | TGTGCCAGCAGTCCGGGACAGGGGGCAGTCGATGGCTACACCTTC | CASSPGQGAVDGYTF
TRBJ2-7 | TRBV9 | TRBD2 | many | TGTGCCAGCAGCGTAGCGGCTAGCGGGACCTACGAGCAGTACTTC | CASSVAASGTYEQYF
TRBJ2-3 | TRBV28 | . | many | TGTGCCAGCAGTCAGGGGTTTTTCACAGATACGCAGTATTTT | CASSQGFFTDTQYF
TRBJ2-2 | TRBV6-2/TRBV6-3 | . | many | TGTGCCAGCAGACGGGGGACAGACACCGGGGAGCTGTTTTTT | CASRRGTDTGELFF
TRBJ2-1 | TRBV7-9 | . | . | TGTGCCAGCAGCCCCCGACTCACGGCGGGTGAGCAGTTCTTC | CASSPRLTAGEQFF
TRBJ2-3 | TRBV7-9 | TRBD2 | many | TGTGCCAGCAGCTTCCCAGCGGGGGAGACAGATACGCAGTATTTT | CASSFPAGETDTQYF